The subject of this entry is one T cell receptor beta chain. Its target antigen remains unknown. No quality values exist for individual bases; no much larger clone is one base distant. These data belong to a study of blood T cell repertoires in COVID-19 (dated by TCRdb to between 2020 and 2021). As for the study more broadly: Samples covering the acute and convalescent phases of COVID-19 were provided by collaborators in the United States, Italy and Spain. The material from the prospective study consisted of cDNA or gDNA derived from T cells, B-cell-depleted T cells, or PBMCs. The dataset comprised deeply sampled blood TCRbeta repertoires from subjects exposed to, actively infected with, or recovered from COVID-19. A freely available public database, intended as a resource for researchers studying the immune response to SARS-CoV-2, is where the repertoires were released. Samples were obtained from the ongoing ImmuneRACE study (first 160 participants) and from about 1,300 subjects provided by 6 global collaborators. The sample metadata nearly always contained a de-identified subject ID, COVID-19 status, age in years and sex. Where HLA class I and class II types were available, the types were taken from metadata supplied by the sample provider, not from assay-based typing.

In Seattle, one collaborating source enrolled patients while the infection was active and tracked those patients longitudinally over the course of disease. Each collaborating institution followed its own protocols to collect whole blood in K2EDTA tubes. Collaborator samples were shipped for TCRbeta analysis as frozen whole blood, isolated PBMCs, or DNA extracted from either sample type. The germline V gene gives CDR1 as SGHDT and CDR2 as YYEEEE. V and J are trimmed by 4 bases and 0 bases, and the gene matches miss 8 bases of the junction. CDR3 length: 18 amino acids, cysteine to phenylalanine. The only DNA kept is the CDR3, 54 bases in frame from the first base. On the study overall, not on this receptor specifically: The amount of clinical and demographic metadata varied by source and participant and was provided uncurated.

TCRbeta CDR3 regions were amplified from genomic DNA by means of the immunoSEQ Assay, a bias-controlled multiplex PCR. Processing in the source paper ran as follows. The number of nucleated cells in each sample was estimated by amplification of reference gene primers within the assay. To quantify the absolute abundance of each unique TCRbeta CDR3 rearrangement, sequence reads were collapsed and filtered. For each sample, productive Simpson clonality was calculated as the square root of Simpson's diversity index across productive rearrangements. This immuneACCESS table, as held by TCRdb, lists in-frame sequences with V and J called but not all clones. Of the missing ones, under half trace to an unresolved V gene in checked studies; the others have no known cause. V and J calls and clone size are copied from that table; D and trimming were computed from the DNA. Here the sample has 250,000 to 350,000 clones; approximately 87% occur a single time. Less than 3% of the sample lies in the top ten.

The chain uses TRBV5-6 and TRBJ2-1, with 12 bases matching TRBD2. The TCR was taken from a woman aged 25-40 years with COVID-19, enrolled during active disease. The sequenced sample consisted of peripheral blood. The CDR3 region reads CASSLGLAGHPSYNEQFF. At the DNA level, the sequence is TGTGCCAGCAGCCTGGGACTAGCGGGCCATCCCTCCTACAATGAGCAGTTCTTC.